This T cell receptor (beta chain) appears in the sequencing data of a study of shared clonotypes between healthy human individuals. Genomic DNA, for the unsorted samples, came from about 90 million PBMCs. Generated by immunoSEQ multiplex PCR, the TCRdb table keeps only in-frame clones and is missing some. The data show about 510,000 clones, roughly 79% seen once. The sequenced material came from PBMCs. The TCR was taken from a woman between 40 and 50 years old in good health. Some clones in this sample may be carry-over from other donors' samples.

CDR3 sequence reads: CASSVQGGFAKNIQYF. The CDR3 DNA reads as TGTGCCAGCAGTGTACAGGGAGGTTTCGCCAAAAACATTCAGTACTTC. V gene TRBV28 combines with J gene TRBJ2-4, with D possibly called TRBD1 or TRBD2 (6 bases each). This CDR3 spans 16 amino acids. The germline V gene encodes CDR1 MDHEN and CDR2 SYDVKM. Trimming removed 5 bases from V and 1 base from J, with 15 bases in between.